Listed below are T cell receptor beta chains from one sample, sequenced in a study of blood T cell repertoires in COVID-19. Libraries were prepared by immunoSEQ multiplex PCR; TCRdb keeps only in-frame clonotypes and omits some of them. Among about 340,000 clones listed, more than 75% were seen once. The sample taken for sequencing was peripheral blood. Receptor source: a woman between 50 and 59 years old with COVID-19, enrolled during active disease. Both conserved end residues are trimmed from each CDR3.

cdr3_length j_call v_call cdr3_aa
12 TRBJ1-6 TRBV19 ASSIGDSNSPLH
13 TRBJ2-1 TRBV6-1 ASSEGSGSGNEQF
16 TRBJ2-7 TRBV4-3 ASSQVGGGTGVAYEQY
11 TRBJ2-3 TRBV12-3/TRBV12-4 ASSLVTGSTQY
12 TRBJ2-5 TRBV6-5 ASGPSGGGETQY
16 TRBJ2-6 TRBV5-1 ASSFLSGGTSGANVLT
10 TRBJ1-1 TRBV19 ASRQGLTEAF
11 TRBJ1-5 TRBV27 ASSGTGNQPQH
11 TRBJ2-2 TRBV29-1 SAGQKNTGELF
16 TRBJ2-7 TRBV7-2 ASSRAATGTSGSYEQY
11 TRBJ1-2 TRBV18 ASVPDSLYGYT
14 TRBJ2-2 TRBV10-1 ASSDPGQANTGELF
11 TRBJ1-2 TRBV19 ASSLSQVYGYT
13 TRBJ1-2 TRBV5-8 ASTQAPSQGYGYT
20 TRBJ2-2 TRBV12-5 ASGPRPYGTGFRSGVTGELF
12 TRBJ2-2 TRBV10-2 ASRAGGPGRELF
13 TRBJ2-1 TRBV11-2 ASRPLAGGYNEQF
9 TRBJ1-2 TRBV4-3 ASSQDTPQT
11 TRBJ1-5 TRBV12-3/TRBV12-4 ASSQGVNQPQH